These 11 T cell receptor beta chains were sequenced from one sample in a study of naive and memory T cell subsets. Two oligonucleotides, mixed equimolar, formed the beta constant-region primer covering TRBC1 and TRBC2. TCRdb reanalysed the UMI-ligation and nested PCR reads using MiXCR and keeps one entry per CDR3 protein. The data contain around 160,000 distinct CDR3 sequences, about 17% of them singletons. The sample consisted of naive CD4+ T cells from blood. The origin of the receptors is a human donor in good health.

This clonotype was recorded a few times. The CDR3 is CSVEDLQGLNTEAFF. The CDR3 bases are TGCAGCGTTGAAGACCTACAGGGATTGAACACTGAAGCTTTCTTT. V is TRBV29-1 and J is TRBJ1-1; TRBD1 might be the D (6 bases). The CDR3 contains 15 residues. Germline V gene sequence: CDR1 SQVTM, CDR2 ANQGSEA. Trimming shortened V by 0 bases and J by 0 bases, and 11 bases separated the two germline ends.

The chain combines TRBV12-3 or TRBV12-4 with TRBJ2-3; 8 bases map to TRBD1. Losses at the gene ends were 8 bases for V and 10 bases for J; bases not matched to a gene: 2. The length of the CDR3 is 10 residues. This CDR3 is CASGQGSQYF. In DNA, the CDR3 is TGTGCCAGCGGACAGGGTTCGCAGTATTTT.

There are many counts of this clonotype. The J gene is TRBJ2-3, the V gene TRBV2; 8 bases line up with TRBD2. Germline assignment: CDR1 SNHLY and CDR2 FYNNEI. CDR3 length equals 14 residues. Unmatched junction bases numbered 9, after V lost 9 bases and J lost 4 bases. The CDR3 DNA reads TGTGCCAGGACAGCGGGAGTCAAGGCAGATACGCAGTATTTT. Its translation is CARTAGVKADTQYF.

This clonotype has a handful of counts. This chain uses TRBV10-3 with TRBJ2-5; the match to TRBD2 covers 11 bases. The J segment lost 4 bases and the V segment lost 6 bases, leaving 13 bases of the junction unmatched. CDR1 is ENHRY, CDR2 SYGVKD, per germline. The CDR3 has 17 amino acids. Here the CDR3 reads CAIRAGLAVGDRETQYF. In DNA form, the CDR3 reads TGTGCCATCAGGGCGGGACTAGCGGTAGGGGATCGAGAGACCCAGTACTTC.

This clonotype was seen only a few times. The rearrangement joins TRBV29-1 to TRBJ2-7; either TRBD1 or TRBD2 may fit D (5 bases each). Between the trimmed V and J ends, which lost 5 bases and 7 bases, there was a span of 15 bases. CDR1 and CDR2 (germline): SQVTM, ANQGSEA. The CDR3 consists of 12 residues. CDR3: CSVRTGTWEQYF. For the CDR3, the DNA is TGCAGCGTTCGGACTGGGACGTGGGAGCAGTACTTC.

The J gene is TRBJ2-1, the V gene TRBV20-1; the D call may be TRBD1 or TRBD2 (6 bases each). Germline V gene sequence: CDR1 DFQATT, CDR2 SNEGSKA (reference sequence). The CDR3 spans 15 residues. Trimming removed 1 base from V and 1 base from J, with 11 bases in between. CDR3 in DNA: TGCAGTGCTAGAGTGAGGGGGGAGTCCTACAATGAGCAGTTCTTC. Protein product: CSARVRGESYNEQFF.

The chain is built from TRBV7-3 and TRBJ2-1; 7 nucleotides align to TRBD2. J gave up 6 bases and V 5 bases, and 10 bases lay outside the gene matches. From germline, CDR1 is SGHTA and CDR2 FQGTGA. This CDR3 is 15 amino acids long. CDR3 protein: CASSAHTAGVNEQFF. The DNA for the CDR3 is TGTGCCAGCAGCGCACACACGGCGGGGGTCAATGAGCAGTTCTTC.

There are a few counts of this clonotype. This chain uses TRBV6-2 or TRBV6-3 with TRBJ2-4, with D possibly TRBD2 on 6 matching bases. The CDR3 consists of 17 residues. V gave up 6 bases and J gave up 2 bases, with 20 bases separating them. Germline V gene data show CDR1 as MNHEY and CDR2 as SVGEGT. The CDR3 sequence is CASSGGTGGLTKNIQYF. CDR3 in DNA: TGTGCCAGCAGCGGAGGGACTGGTGGGTTAACCAAAAACATTCAGTACTTC.

The V gene is TRBV28, the J gene TRBJ2-6; D not certain. The CDR3 covers 15 residues. Trimming stripped 5 bases from V and 3 bases from J, with 11 bases between. Germline V gives CDR1 MDHEN, CDR2 SYDVKM. CDR3 residues: CASSPPARGANVLTF. CDR3 in DNA: TGTGCCAGCAGTCCCCCGGCCCGTGGGGCCAACGTCCTGACTTTC.

This chain uses TRBV29-1 with TRBJ2-7, with unresolved D. CDR3 size: 14 residues. Trimming took 5 bases from V and 0 from J, leaving 14 bases between them. CDR1 is SQVTM, CDR2 ANQGSEA, per germline. The chain's CDR3 is CSVTRTVSSYEQYF. CDR3 nucleotide sequence: TGCAGCGTTACCCGGACGGTCAGCTCCTACGAGCAGTACTTC.

The chain carries TRBV28 and TRBJ1-4; possible D gene TRBD1, 5 bases. The V gene's germline CDR1 is MDHEN and CDR2 SYDVKM. V was clipped by 6 bases and J by 7 bases, with 21 bases between them. CDR3 size: 16 residues. The CDR3 DNA is TGTGCCAGCAGACGAGGGGTGAACAGGTCGGGTGAAAAACTGTTTTTT. Protein product: CASRRGVNRSGEKLFF.